Presented here are 21 T cell receptor beta chains from one specimen sequenced in a study of cytomegalovirus exposure and HLA in healthy donors (TCRdb year 2017). The library was obtained by the immunoSEQ multiplex PCR assay. The immuneACCESS repertoire file appears here via TCRdb, limited to in-frame rearrangements. These files lack a portion of the clones; in checked studies, under half of the deficit traces to unresolved V genes, and the cause of the others is not known. The sample table contains 110,000 or so clones; only one count was recorded for more than 75% of them. The top ten clones comprise roughly 1.9% of the sample. The sequencing input was PBMCs. These TCRs come from a woman aged 25 to 39 in good health and CMV-seronegative.

The chain uses TRBV7-2 and TRBJ2-3; 12 bases fit TRBD2. CDR1 is SGHTA and CDR2 is FQGNSA in the germline V gene. There are 16 residues in the CDR3. The V segment lost 4 bases and the J segment 1 base; nucleotides outside the gene matches: 3. The CDR3 region is CASSSGLAGRTDTQYF. The CDR3 DNA follows: TGTGCCAGCAGCTCGGGACTAGCGGGCCGCACAGATACGCAGTATTTT.

The chain links TRBV19 to TRBJ1-5; 7 positions agree with TRBD1. After removal of 6 bases from V and 6 bases from J, the junction contained 11 bases not matched to a gene. In germline, CDR1 is LNHDA, CDR2 SQIVND (reference sequence). This CDR3 is built from 15 residues. CDR3 protein: CASSAGTVASQPQHF. In DNA, the CDR3 is TGTGCCAGTAGCGCCGGGACAGTTGCGAGTCAGCCCCAGCATTTT. The whole variable domain, remainder taken from reference TRBV19 and TRBJ1-5, is DGGITQSPKYLFRKEGQNVTLSCEQNLNHDAMYWYRQDPGQGLRLIYYSQIVNDFQKGDIAEGYSVSREKKESFPLTVTSAQKNPTAFYLCASSAGTVASQPQHFGDGTRLSIL.

This sequence joins TRBV6-5 and TRBJ1-2, with 8 bases identical to TRBD1. The CDR3 loop spans 12 amino acids. Germline CDR1 reads MNHEY; CDR2 reads SVGAGI. Losses at the gene ends were 5 bases for V and 8 bases for J; bases not matched to a gene: 4. CDR3 sequence (DNA): TGTGCCAGCAGTCAGACAGGGGCCGGCTACACCTTC. Translated: CASSQTGAGYTF.

This chain joins TRBV9 and TRBJ1-2; possible D gene TRBD1, 6 bases. The germline V and J ends were trimmed by 4 bases and 1 base, with 20 bases remaining between them. CDR1 is SGDLS and CDR2 is YYNGEE in the germline V gene. The CDR3 extends over 17 amino acids. CDR3 DNA: TGTGCCAGCAGCCCAACGGGCAGGACAGATTATAACTATGGCTACACCTTC. This translates into CASSPTGRTDYNYGYTF.

This clone was seen more than once but under ten times. The chain has TRBV5-4 and TRBJ2-7; a possible D gene is TRBD1 (6 bases). Germline lookup yields CDR1 SGHNT and CDR2 YYREEE (reference sequence). The CDR3 totals 12 residues. Trimming left V 4 bases short and J 5 bases short, with 10 bases between. The CDR3 region is CASSEDRDEQYF. Here the CDR3 DNA reads TGTGCCAGCAGCGAGGACAGAGACGAGCAGTACTTC.

This chain joins TRBV11-3 and TRBJ2-7; perhaps TRBD1 as D (5 bases). CDR3 length: 16 amino acids. Germline V lookup: CDR1 SGHNT, CDR2 YENEEA. Trimming stripped 4 bases from V and 0 bases from J, with 16 bases between. The CDR3 protein is CASSSNRNNHSYEQYF. CDR3 bases: TGTGCCAGCAGCTCTAACAGGAATAACCACTCCTACGAGCAGTACTTC. The complete variable domain, with remaining parts taken from reference TRBV11-3 and TRBJ2-7, reads EAGVVQSPRYKIIEKKQPVAFWCNPISGHNTLYWYLQNLGQGPELLIRYENEEAVDDSQLPKDRFSAERLKGVDSTLKIQPAELGDSAVYLCASSSNRNNHSYEQYFGPGTRLTVT.

The V call is TRBV6-5, the J call TRBJ2-7, with D tentatively TRBD2 (9 bases). Germline V gene lookup returns CDR1 MNHEY and CDR2 SVGAGI. The CDR3 sequence is 14 residues long. Trimming removed 8 bases at V and 7 bases at J, with 21 bases between. This CDR3 reads CASPRQGAGGEQYF. DNA for the CDR3: TGTGCCAGCCCTAGGCAGGGGGCGGGGGGGGAGCAGTACTTC.

This chain joins TRBV30 and TRBJ2-3, with 13 bases aligning to TRBD2. CDR1 GTSNPN and CDR2 SVGIG come from the germline V gene (reference sequence). The ends lost 2 bases at V and 1 base at J; junction bases unmatched: 12. CDR3 length: 19 amino acids. CDR3 in DNA: TGTGCCTGGAGTTCCCTTCCGAGGACTAGCGGGGGTTGCACAGATACGCAGTATTTT. Translated: CAWSSLPRTSGGCTDTQYF.

The chain carries TRBV15 and TRBJ2-5; possibly TRBD2 for D (6 bases). Germline-derived CDR1 and CDR2 are LNHNV and YYDKDF (reference sequence). There are 13 residues in the CDR3. The V gene lost 2 bases and the J gene lost 5 bases, with 9 bases spanning the gap. This CDR3 is CATSRTSRETQYF. CDR3 bases: TGTGCCACCAGCAGAACTAGCCGGGAGACCCAGTACTTC. Variable domain in full (rest from reference TRBV15 and TRBJ2-5): DAMVIQNPRYQVTQFGKPVTLSCSQTLNHNVMYWYQQKSSQAPKLLFHYYDKDFNNEADTPDNFQSRRPNTSFCFLDIRSPGLGDTAMYLCATSRTSRETQYFGPGTRLLVL.

V is TRBV5-1 and J is TRBJ1-1; D is undetermined. The V gene lost 4 bases and the J gene lost 4 bases, with 8 bases spanning the gap. The CDR3 consists of 12 residues. CDR1 is SGHRS, CDR2 YFSETQ, per germline. DNA of the CDR3: TGCGCCAGCAGCCCCTCAGGCACTGAAGCTTTCTTT. Protein sequence: CASSPSGTEAFF.

This chain joins TRBV19 and TRBJ2-5; 8 bases fit TRBD1. J was trimmed by 4 bases and V by 4 bases; bases with no gene match: 8. There are 15 residues in the CDR3. Germline CDR1 LNHDA, CDR2 SQIVND (reference sequence). CDR3 region: CASSTGQGGVETQYF. The CDR3 nucleotides read TGTGCCAGTAGTACCGGACAGGGCGGGGTAGAGACCCAGTACTTC.

The rearrangement joins TRBV5-1 to TRBJ2-7, with a possible D match to TRBD2 (5 bases). Germline CDR1 reads SGHRS; CDR2 reads YFSETQ. This CDR3 contains 16 residues. V lost 0 bases, J lost 2 bases, and 15 bases lay in between. In DNA form, the CDR3 reads TGCGCCAGCAGCTTGGGGACTGGGGTGGGTCCCTACGAGCAGTACTTC. It encodes CASSLGTGVGPYEQYF.

The rearrangement links TRBV6-1 to TRBJ2-7; maybe TRBD2 (5 bases). Germline values: CDR1 MNHNS, CDR2 SASEGT. There are 16 residues in the CDR3. Trimming took 1 base from V and 2 from J, leaving 15 bases between them. This CDR3 reads CASSEGWLATTYEQYF. For the CDR3, the DNA is TGTGCCAGCAGTGAAGGTTGGCTAGCTACTACCTACGAGCAGTACTTC.

This clone is a singleton in its sample. This sequence joins TRBV7-2 and TRBJ2-1; D may be TRBD2 (6 bases). Germline CDR1 and CDR2: SGHTA and FQGNSA. CDR3 length equals 15 residues. Trimming pared 3 bases from V and 7 bases from J, leaving 16 bases between. CDR3: CASSLGGVVMNEQFF. CDR3 bases: TGTGCCAGCAGCTTGGGCGGGGTCGTTATGAATGAGCAGTTCTTC.

The chain combines TRBV11-2 with TRBJ2-3, with unresolved D. V dropped 6 bases and J dropped 4 bases, with 5 bases sitting between them. Germline CDR1 is SGHAT and CDR2 is FQNNGV. CDR3 length equals 11 residues. CDR3 DNA sequence: TGTGCCAGCAGTTTCGCAGATACGCAGTATTTT. Amino acid sequence: CASSFADTQYF.

The genes are TRBV7-9 and TRBJ1-1; no clear D gene. The CDR3 length is 15 residues. Germline-derived CDR1 and CDR2 are SEHNR and FQNEAQ (reference sequence). V lost 3 bases and J 2 bases, leaving 13 bases between the germline ends. CDR3 amino acids: CASSFIGGPNTEAFF. In nucleotides, the CDR3 is TGTGCCAGCAGCTTTATCGGCGGTCCTAACACTGAAGCTTTCTTT.

V gene TRBV9 combines with J gene TRBJ2-7; 10 positions match TRBD1. Trimming took 3 bases from V and 6 from J; bases not matched to a gene: 3. Germline values: CDR1 SGDLS, CDR2 YYNGEE. The CDR3 length is 13 residues. This CDR3 reads CASSGTGGGEQYF. The DNA of the CDR3 is TGTGCCAGCAGCGGGACAGGGGGTGGCGAGCAGTACTTC.

The chain carries TRBV9 and TRBJ1-3, with D possibly matching TRBD1 (5 bases). Per germline, CDR1 SGDLS and CDR2 YYNGEE. The length of the CDR3 is 17 residues. Trimming pared 4 bases from V and 2 bases from J, leaving 19 bases between. CDR3 sequence (DNA): TGTGCCAGCAGCCCATCCCCGGGGGTGCCCCCTGGAAACACCATATATTTT. The encoded protein is CASSPSPGVPPGNTIYF.

The J gene is TRBJ1-5, the V gene TRBV7-6; no firm D call. V lost 1 base, J lost 8 bases, and 9 bases lay in between. The CDR3 runs to 13 residues. The V gene's germline CDR1 is SGHVS and CDR2 FNYEAQ. The CDR3 region is CASSLVVSEPQHF. Written as DNA, the CDR3 is TGTGCCAGCAGCTTAGTAGTTTCTGAGCCCCAGCATTTT. The whole variable domain, remainder taken from reference TRBV7-6 and TRBJ1-5, is GAGVSQSPRYKVTKRGQDVALRCDPISGHVSLYWYRQALGQGPEFLTYFNYEAQQDKSGLPNDRFSAERPEGSISTLTIQRTEQRDSAMYRCASSLVVSEPQHFGDGTRLSIL.

The chain carries TRBV25-1 and TRBJ2-3; 8 nucleotides agree with TRBD1. CDR3 length: 13 amino acids. Germline CDR1 is MGHDK and CDR2 is SYGVNS. V dropped 4 bases and J dropped 6; count of bases not matched to a gene: 3. The CDR3: CASSGTGFDTQYF. The CDR3 nucleotides are TGTGCCAGCAGTGGGACAGGGTTTGATACGCAGTATTTT.

V and J are TRBV5-1 and TRBJ2-3; 7 bases line up with TRBD2. The CDR3 runs 15 residues. Trimming took 4 bases from V and 2 from J; bases not matched to a gene: 7. Germline V gene lookup returns CDR1 SGHRS and CDR2 YFSETQ. The CDR3 loop reads CASSPLGTTTDTQYF. The CDR3 coding sequence is TGCGCCAGCAGCCCCCTCGGGACTACCACAGATACGCAGTATTTT.